The following is a T cell receptor beta chain sequence with its context. What it binds is not known. TCRdb fed the RT-PCR reads into MiXCR, producing one record per CDR3 protein. The sample carries around 750,000 distinct CDR3 sequences, 21% recorded once. This CDR3 is built from 14 residues. CDR1 and CDR2 from the germline V gene are MNHNS and SASEGT. The V gene end was trimmed by 11 bases and the J gene end by 3 bases; junction bases not matched to a gene: 4. The record originates from a study of response to subunit inactivated influenza vaccine. Study findings and constraints: The authors suggested that every seasonal influenza vaccination recruits few new T cells.

The clonotype comes from a middle-aged man who received an inactivated influenza vaccine. The sample consisted of PBMCs from blood, taken 5 days after vaccination. The chain has TRBV6-1 and TRBJ2-3; 14 bases are a match to TRBD2. As DNA, the CDR3 is TGTGCCGTCCGACTAGCGGGAGGGACAGATACGCAGTATTTT. Translation: CAVRLAGGTDTQYF.